The subject of this entry is one T cell receptor beta chain. This sample is drawn from a study of blood T cell repertoires in COVID-19. Per the germline V gene, CDR1 is SGHTA and CDR2 is FQGNSA. The CDR3 is 15 residues long. V lost 3 bases, J lost 5 bases, and 14 bases lay in between. This table comes from immunoSEQ multiplex PCR, and its TCRdb copy is limited to in-frame clones, with some not included. The sample yields around 23,000 clones, around 74% seen once. Sequences were obtained from peripheral blood. This receptor was taken from a middle-aged man with COVID-19, enrolled during active disease. V and J are TRBV7-2 and TRBJ2-4; TRBD1 is a possible D gene (5 bases). This chain's CDR3 is CASSFWQGLQNIQYF. CDR3 DNA: TGTGCCAGCAGCTTTTGGCAGGGTCTCCAAAACATTCAGTACTTC.